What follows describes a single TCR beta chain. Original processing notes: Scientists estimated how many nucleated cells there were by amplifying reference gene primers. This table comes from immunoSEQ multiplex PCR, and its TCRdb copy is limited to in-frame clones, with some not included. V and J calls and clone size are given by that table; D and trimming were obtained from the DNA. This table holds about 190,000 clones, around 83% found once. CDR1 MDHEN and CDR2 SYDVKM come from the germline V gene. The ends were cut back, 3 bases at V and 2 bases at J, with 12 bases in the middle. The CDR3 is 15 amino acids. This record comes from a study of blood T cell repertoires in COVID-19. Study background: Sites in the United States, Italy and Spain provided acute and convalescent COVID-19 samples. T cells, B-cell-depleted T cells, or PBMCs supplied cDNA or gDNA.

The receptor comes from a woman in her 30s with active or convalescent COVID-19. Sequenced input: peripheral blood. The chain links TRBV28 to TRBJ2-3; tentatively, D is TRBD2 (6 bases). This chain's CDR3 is CASSLGGGVTDTQYF. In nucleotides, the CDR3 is TGTGCCAGCAGTTTGGGGGGAGGCGTCACAGATACGCAGTATTTT.